This T cell receptor (beta chain) comes out of a study of post-analysis software for immune sequencing data. At the level of the study: Relapsing-remitting, secondary progressive and progressive-relapsing multiple sclerosis courses were included.

The library was made from cDNA and included unique molecular identifiers. TCRdb re-derived calls from the PCR reads in MiXCR, one entry per CDR3 protein. The data contain 150,000 to 200,000 distinct CDR3 sequences, around 28% of them singletons. A note on this clonotype: Its target is unknown. The junction does not match germline at one end; this may be a read error.

The CDR3 extends over 15 amino acids. Germline V gene data show CDR1 as LNHNV and CDR2 as YYDKDF (reference sequence). Study observations and caveats: Controls had lower frequencies than patients of four or five TRBV segments, which included TRBV5-6, TRBV5-1 and TRBV20-1.

Sequences were obtained from blood. This receptor was obtained from a girl aged 5-17 years with multiple sclerosis. The rearrangement uses TRBV15 and TRBJ2-1, with a weak D call TRBD2 (5 bases). CDR3 loop: CAPSRDGRGNNEQFF. CDR3 bases: TGTGCCCCCAGCAGAGATGGTCGGGGTAATAATGAGCAGTTCTTC.